This is a list of T cell receptor beta chains from one sample in a study of T cell responses to AZD1222 COVID-19 vaccine. Libraries were prepared by immunoSEQ multiplex PCR; TCRdb keeps only in-frame clonotypes and omits some of them. The sample has approximately 140,000 clones; 93% are singletons. Source: peripheral blood, taken on day 0 of AZD1222 vaccination. Every receptor here comes from an adult in good health. CDR3s include the opening cysteine and the closing phenylalanine or tryptophan. D genes are given only for firm matches. Clone size is given for some rows only: seen once, a few or many times, or a class if the clone is expanded.

cdr3_length j_call d_call v_call clone_size cdr3_aa cdr3_nt
15 TRBJ2-1 NA TRBV5-4 NA CASSKGGAMYNEQFF TGTGCCAGCAGCAAGGGGGGAGCAATGTACAATGAGCAGTTCTTC
12 TRBJ1-1 NA TRBV19 NA CASSIQRGTAFF TGTGCCAGTAGTATTCAACGGGGGACAGCTTTCTTT
14 TRBJ2-7 TRBD2 TRBV3-1/TRBV3-2 NA CASSDTSDHYEQYF TGTGCCAGCAGCGACACTAGCGACCACTACGAGCAGTACTTC
16 TRBJ1-6 NA TRBV6-1 NA CASSERPSSYNSPLHF TGTGCCAGCAGTGAAAGGCCGAGCTCCTATAATTCACCCCTCCACTTT
16 TRBJ1-5 NA TRBV15 NA CATSRAIGVSNQPQHF TGTGCCACCAGCAGAGCGATAGGGGTGAGCAATCAGCCCCAGCATTTT
13 TRBJ1-2 NA TRBV27 few CASSQRGGYGYTF TGTGCCAGCAGTCAGAGGGGCGGGTATGGCTACACCTTC
12 TRBJ1-1 NA TRBV9 NA CASSVGQGVAFF TGTGCCAGCAGCGTAGGTCAAGGCGTAGCTTTCTTT
14 TRBJ2-1 TRBD2 TRBV18 NA CASSRDSGRDEQFF TGTGCCAGCTCACGGGATAGCGGGAGAGATGAGCAGTTCTTC
16 TRBJ2-2 NA TRBV29-1 NA CSVEDPGLGHAGELFF TGCAGCGTTGAAGATCCAGGACTGGGACATGCCGGGGAGCTGTTTTTT
14 TRBJ1-2 NA TRBV6-1 NA CASSEAKGNYGYTF TGTGCCAGCAGTGAAGCGAAGGGAAACTATGGCTACACCTTC
14 TRBJ1-1 NA TRBV6-5 NA CASSRGFMNTEAFF TGTGCCAGCAGCCGGGGGTTCATGAACACTGAAGCTTTCTTT
15 TRBJ2-7 TRBD1 TRBV5-1 NA CASSLQGQGGHEQYF TGCGCCAGCAGCTTGCAAGGACAGGGTGGCCACGAGCAGTACTTC
14 TRBJ1-3 NA TRBV6-1 NA CASSEPQTGNTIYF TGTGCCAGCAGTGAACCGCAGACTGGAAACACCATATATTTT
13 TRBJ2-5 NA TRBV19 NA CASSIDRLETQYF TGTGCCAGTAGTATTGATCGGTTGGAGACCCAGTACTTC
13 TRBJ1-1 NA TRBV5-1 NA CASSLWAGAEAFF TGCGCCAGCAGCTTGTGGGCAGGCGCTGAAGCTTTCTTT
18 TRBJ2-2 TRBD2 TRBV9 NA CASSVGTSGFANTGELFF TGTGCCAGCAGCGTAGGGACTAGCGGGTTCGCGAACACCGGGGAGCTGTTTTTT
15 TRBJ1-5 NA TRBV7-2 NA CASSFEGYSNQPQHF TGTGCCAGCAGCTTTGAGGGGTATAGCAATCAGCCCCAGCATTTT
13 TRBJ2-1 NA TRBV7-3 few CASSLGGFNEQFF TGTGCCAGCAGCCTCGGGGGTTTCAATGAGCAGTTCTTC
16 TRBJ1-6 TRBD1 TRBV7-6 NA CASSLEGTGRNSPLHF TGTGCCAGCAGCTTAGAAGGGACAGGGCGAAATTCACCCCTCCACTTT
13 TRBJ2-7 TRBD1 TRBV12-3/TRBV12-4 NA CASRPTGVDEQYF TGTGCCAGCAGGCCGACAGGGGTGGACGAGCAGTACTTC
14 TRBJ2-3 NA TRBV7-2 NA CASSLLPSTDTQYF TGTGCCAGCAGCTTATTACCTAGCACAGATACGCAGTATTTT
13 TRBJ1-5 NA TRBV13 NA CASSLGTDQPQHF TGTGCCAGCAGCTTAGGTACGGACCAGCCCCAGCATTTT
15 TRBJ1-5 NA TRBV7-2 NA CASSAGLYSNQPQHF TGTGCCAGCAGCGCTGGACTATATAGCAATCAGCCCCAGCATTTT
15 TRBJ1-5 NA TRBV6-2/TRBV6-3 once CASSYYGNGNQPQHF TGTGCCAGCAGTTATTACGGGAATGGGAATCAGCCCCAGCATTTT
13 TRBJ1-2 NA TRBV2 NA CASTGTPAGGYTF TGTGCCAGCACTGGGACGCCGGCGGGGGGCTACACCTTC
13 TRBJ1-1 NA TRBV5-1 NA CASSLYDNTEAFF TGCGCCAGCAGCTTGTACGATAACACTGAAGCTTTCTTT
16 TRBJ1-5 NA TRBV19 NA CASSIGGWGNNQPQHF TGTGCCAGTAGTATAGGAGGATGGGGGAACAATCAGCCCCAGCATTTT
18 TRBJ1-1 TRBD1 TRBV27 NA CASSFQPIRGGVIAEAFF TGTGCCAGCAGTTTTCAACCCATCAGGGGGGGGGTAATCGCTGAAGCTTTCTTT
13 TRBJ1-2 NA TRBV9 NA CASTPGWAYGYTF TGTGCCAGCACCCCCGGGTGGGCCTATGGCTACACCTTC
13 TRBJ2-3 NA TRBV7-2 NA CASSFGHTDTQYF TGTGCCAGCAGCTTCGGTCACACAGATACGCAGTATTTT
11 TRBJ1-2 NA TRBV6-5 NA CASHRVKGYTF TGTGCCAGCCACAGGGTGAAAGGCTACACCTTC
15 TRBJ2-1 NA TRBV5-1 NA CASSTSGTHFNEQFF TGCGCCAGCAGCACATCCGGGACGCACTTCAATGAGCAGTTCTTC
13 TRBJ1-1 TRBD1 TRBV29-1 once CSGGTGWNTEAFF TGCAGCGGGGGGACAGGTTGGAACACTGAAGCTTTCTTT
15 TRBJ1-5 NA TRBV27 NA CASSSRGESNQPQHF TGTGCCAGCAGTTCGCGGGGGGAGAGCAATCAGCCCCAGCATTTT
18 TRBJ2-1 TRBD2 TRBV27 NA CASKESGTSGMNYNEQFF TGTGCCAGCAAGGAGAGCGGGACTAGCGGGATGAACTACAATGAGCAGTTCTTC
15 TRBJ2-3 NA TRBV19 NA CASSTKGTETDTQYF TGTGCCAGTAGTACCAAGGGGACGGAGACAGATACGCAGTATTTT
14 TRBJ2-7 TRBD1 TRBV6-4 NA CASRATGSSYEQYF TGTGCCAGCAGAGCGACAGGGAGCTCCTACGAGCAGTACTTC
15 TRBJ1-2 TRBD1 TRBV29-1 NA CSVEVPGGSNYGYTF TGCAGCGTTGAAGTTCCAGGGGGCTCTAACTATGGCTACACCTTC
15 TRBJ2-7 TRBD1 TRBV7-2 NA CASSPGQGWSYEQYF TGTGCCAGCAGCCCCGGACAGGGGTGGTCCTACGAGCAGTACTTC
15 TRBJ2-7 NA TRBV7-8 NA CASSEGGVSSYEQYF TGTGCCAGCAGCGAGGGGGGCGTCTCTTCCTACGAGCAGTACTTC
14 TRBJ1-4 NA TRBV5-4 NA CASSQQGVEEKLFF TGTGCCAGCTCACAACAGGGTGTCGAGGAAAAACTGTTTTTT
14 TRBJ1-1 TRBD1 TRBV19 NA CASSDRGRNTEAFF TGTGCCAGTAGTGACAGGGGACGAAACACTGAAGCTTTCTTT
13 TRBJ1-2 TRBD1 TRBV7-2 NA CASSEGGYYGYTF TGTGCCAGCAGCGAAGGGGGCTACTATGGCTACACCTTC
14 TRBJ2-2 TRBD1 TRBV19 NA CASRGTGGYGELFF TGTGCCAGTAGGGGGACAGGGGGTTACGGGGAGCTGTTTTTT
14 TRBJ2-2 NA TRBV14 NA CASSQVGPTGELFF TGTGCCAGCAGCCAAGTGGGGCCTACCGGGGAGCTGTTTTTT
17 TRBJ2-1 TRBD2 TRBV10-3 NA CAIRGGSRFLSYNEQFF TGTGCCATCAGGGGGGGGTCTAGATTTCTCTCCTACAATGAGCAGTTCTTC
17 TRBJ2-1 TRBD2 TRBV11-2 NA CASSLRTSGASYNEQFF TGTGCCAGCAGCTTAAGAACTAGCGGGGCAAGTTACAATGAGCAGTTCTTC
17 TRBJ2-3 TRBD1 TRBV27 NA CASSLYQMGQGADTQYF TGTGCCAGCAGTTTATATCAGATGGGACAGGGGGCAGATACGCAGTATTTT
12 TRBJ1-2 NA TRBV5-4 NA CASIGPGYGYTF TGTGCCAGCATTGGCCCGGGCTATGGCTACACCTTC
14 TRBJ1-4 TRBD1 TRBV5-1 NA CASTRTGDNEKLFF TGCGCCAGCACAAGGACAGGGGATAATGAAAAACTGTTTTTT
13 TRBJ2-3 NA TRBV27 NA CASSRALPNTQYF TGTGCCAGCAGTCGAGCGTTACCTAATACGCAGTATTTT
15 TRBJ1-6 TRBD1 TRBV7-6 NA CASSQLGTGGSPLHF TGTGCCAGCAGCCAACTCGGGACAGGGGGTTCACCCCTCCACTTT
10 TRBJ1-1 NA TRBV29-1 NA CSVGGDEAFF TGCAGCGTTGGGGGGGATGAAGCTTTCTTT
13 TRBJ1-6 NA TRBV18 NA CASSDKGDSPLHF TGTGCCAGCTCGGATAAAGGGGATTCACCCCTCCACTTT